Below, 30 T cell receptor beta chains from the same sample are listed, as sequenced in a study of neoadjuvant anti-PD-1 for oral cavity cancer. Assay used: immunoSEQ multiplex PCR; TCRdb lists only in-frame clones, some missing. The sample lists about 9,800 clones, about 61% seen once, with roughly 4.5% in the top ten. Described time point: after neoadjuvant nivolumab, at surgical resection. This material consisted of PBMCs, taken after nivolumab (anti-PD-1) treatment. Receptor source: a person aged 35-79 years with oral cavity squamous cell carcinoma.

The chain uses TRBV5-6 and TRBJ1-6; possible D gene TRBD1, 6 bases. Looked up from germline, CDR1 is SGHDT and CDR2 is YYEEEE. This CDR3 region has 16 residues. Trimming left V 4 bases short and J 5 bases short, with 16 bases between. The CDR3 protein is CASSTWGGANNSPLHF. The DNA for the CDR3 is TGTGCCAGCAGCACCTGGGGGGGGGCGAATAATTCACCCCTCCACTTT.

The CDR3 spells CASSIGTGHGNQPQHF. The CDR3 nucleotides read TGTGCCAGTAGTATAGGGACAGGGCACGGCAATCAGCCCCAGCATTTT. The chain combines TRBV19 with TRBJ1-5; 8 bases line up with TRBD1. The CDR3 runs to 16 residues. Unmatched junction bases numbered 4, after V lost 1 base and J lost 2 bases. The germline V gene encodes CDR1 LNHDA and CDR2 SQIVND (reference sequence).

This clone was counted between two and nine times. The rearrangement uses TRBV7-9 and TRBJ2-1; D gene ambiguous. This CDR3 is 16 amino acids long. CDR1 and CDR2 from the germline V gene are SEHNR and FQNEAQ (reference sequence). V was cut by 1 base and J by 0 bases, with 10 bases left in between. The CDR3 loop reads CASSLGIGSSYNEQFF. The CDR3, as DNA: TGTGCCAGCAGCTTAGGGATAGGAAGCTCCTACAATGAGCAGTTCTTC.

CDR3 nucleotides: TGCGCCAGCAACCTAGGGGACTACGAGCAGTACTTC. Translating gives CASNLGDYEQYF. The V call is TRBV5-1, the J call TRBJ2-7; the D gene is possibly TRBD1 (5 bases). There are 12 residues in the CDR3. Germline loops: CDR1 SGHRS, CDR2 YFSETQ. Trimming took 6 bases from V and 3 from J, leaving 10 bases between them.

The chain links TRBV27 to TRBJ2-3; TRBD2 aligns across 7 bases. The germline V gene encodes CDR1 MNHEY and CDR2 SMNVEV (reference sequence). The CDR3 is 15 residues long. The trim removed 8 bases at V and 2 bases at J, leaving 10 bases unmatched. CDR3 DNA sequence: TGTGCCAGCCGCCGGCGGGAGACGGTCACAGATACGCAGTATTTT. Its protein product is CASRRRETVTDTQYF.

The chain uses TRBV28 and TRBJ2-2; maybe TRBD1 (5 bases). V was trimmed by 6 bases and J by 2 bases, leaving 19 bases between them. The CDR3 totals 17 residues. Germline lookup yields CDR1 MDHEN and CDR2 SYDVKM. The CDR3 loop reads CASRSIQGLRNTGELFF. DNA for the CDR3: TGTGCCAGCAGAAGTATCCAGGGCCTCCGAAACACCGGGGAGCTGTTTTTT.

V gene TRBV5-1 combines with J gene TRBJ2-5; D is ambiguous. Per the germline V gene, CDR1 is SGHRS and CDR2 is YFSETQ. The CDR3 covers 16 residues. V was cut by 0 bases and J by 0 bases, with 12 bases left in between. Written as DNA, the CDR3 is TGCGCCAGCAGCTTGGAAGGCTCCCGGTACCAAGAGACCCAGTACTTC. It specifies CASSLEGSRYQETQYF.

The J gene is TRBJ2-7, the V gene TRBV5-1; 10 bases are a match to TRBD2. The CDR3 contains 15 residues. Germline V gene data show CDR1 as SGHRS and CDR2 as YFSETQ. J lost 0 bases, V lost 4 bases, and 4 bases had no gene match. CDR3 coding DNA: TGCGCCAGCAGCACTCGGACTAGCGGCTCCTACGAGCAGTACTTC. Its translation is CASSTRTSGSYEQYF.

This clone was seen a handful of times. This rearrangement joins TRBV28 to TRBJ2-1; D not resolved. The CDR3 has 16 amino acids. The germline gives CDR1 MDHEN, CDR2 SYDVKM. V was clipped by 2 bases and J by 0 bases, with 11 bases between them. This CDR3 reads CASSLSPIRSYNEQFF. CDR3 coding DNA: TGTGCCAGCAGTTTAAGTCCCATTCGCTCCTACAATGAGCAGTTCTTC.

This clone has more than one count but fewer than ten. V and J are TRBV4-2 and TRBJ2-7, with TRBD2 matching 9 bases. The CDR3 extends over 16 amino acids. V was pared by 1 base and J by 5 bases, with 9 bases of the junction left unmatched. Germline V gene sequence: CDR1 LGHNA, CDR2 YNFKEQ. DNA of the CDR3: TGTGCCAGCAGCCAAGTTGCAGCGGGAGGATCCGACGAGCAGTACTTC. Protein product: CASSQVAAGGSDEQYF.

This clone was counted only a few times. The CDR3 DNA reads as TGTGCCAGCAGCTTAGGGATTAGAGAGACCCAGTACTTC. Amino acids: CASSLGIRETQYF. V and J are TRBV7-6 and TRBJ2-5, with D unresolved. V lost 1 base and J 4 bases, leaving 7 bases between the germline ends. Per the germline V gene, CDR1 is SGHVS and CDR2 is FNYEAQ. This CDR3 is built from 13 residues.

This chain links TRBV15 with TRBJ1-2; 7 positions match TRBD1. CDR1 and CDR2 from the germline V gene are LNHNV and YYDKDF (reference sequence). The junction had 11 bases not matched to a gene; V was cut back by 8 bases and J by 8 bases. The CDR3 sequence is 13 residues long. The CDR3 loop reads CATETGSQGGYTF. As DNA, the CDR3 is TGTGCCACCGAGACAGGGTCGCAGGGAGGCTACACCTTC.

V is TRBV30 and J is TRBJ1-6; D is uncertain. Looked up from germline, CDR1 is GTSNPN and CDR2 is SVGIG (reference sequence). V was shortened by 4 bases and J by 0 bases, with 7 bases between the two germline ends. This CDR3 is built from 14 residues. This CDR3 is CAWNPSSYNSPLHF. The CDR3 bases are TGTGCCTGGAACCCGAGCTCCTATAATTCACCCCTCCACTTT.

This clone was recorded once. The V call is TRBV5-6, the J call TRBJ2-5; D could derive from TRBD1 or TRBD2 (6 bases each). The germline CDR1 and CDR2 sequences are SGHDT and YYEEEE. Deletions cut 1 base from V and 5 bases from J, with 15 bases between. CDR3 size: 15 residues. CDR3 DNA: TGTGCCAGCAGCTTGCGACAGGCCGGAGGGGAGACCCAGTACTTC. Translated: CASSLRQAGGETQYF.

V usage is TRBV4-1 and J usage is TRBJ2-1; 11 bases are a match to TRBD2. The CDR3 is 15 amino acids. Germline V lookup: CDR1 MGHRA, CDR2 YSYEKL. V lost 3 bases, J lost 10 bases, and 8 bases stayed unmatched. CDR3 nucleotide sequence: TGCGCCAGCAGCCAGTACCGACTAGCGGGAAACGAGCAGTTCTTC. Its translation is CASSQYRLAGNEQFF.

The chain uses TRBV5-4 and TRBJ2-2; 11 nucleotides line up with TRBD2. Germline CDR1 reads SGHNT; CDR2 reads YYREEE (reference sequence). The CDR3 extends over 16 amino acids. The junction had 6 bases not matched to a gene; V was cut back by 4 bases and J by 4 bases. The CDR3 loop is CASSPASGGTTGELFF. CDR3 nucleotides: TGTGCCAGCAGCCCGGCTAGCGGGGGGACCACCGGGGAGCTGTTTTTT.

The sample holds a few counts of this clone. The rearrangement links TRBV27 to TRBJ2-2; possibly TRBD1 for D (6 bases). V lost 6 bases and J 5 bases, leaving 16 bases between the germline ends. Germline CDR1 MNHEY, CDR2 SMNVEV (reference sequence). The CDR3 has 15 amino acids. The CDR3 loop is CASRLDRSSTGELFF. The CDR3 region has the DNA TGTGCCAGCAGGCTAGACAGGAGCAGTACCGGGGAGCTGTTTTTT.

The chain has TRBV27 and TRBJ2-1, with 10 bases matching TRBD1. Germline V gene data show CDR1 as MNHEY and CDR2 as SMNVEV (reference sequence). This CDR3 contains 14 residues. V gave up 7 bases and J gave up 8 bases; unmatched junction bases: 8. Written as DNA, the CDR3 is TGTGCCAGCACCTGGGACAGGGGAGATCATGAGCAGTTCTTC. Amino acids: CASTWDRGDHEQFF.

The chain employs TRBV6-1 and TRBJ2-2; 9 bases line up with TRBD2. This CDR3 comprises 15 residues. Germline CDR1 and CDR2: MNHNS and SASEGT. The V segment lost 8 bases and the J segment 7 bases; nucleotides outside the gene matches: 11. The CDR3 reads CASSPLAGASGELFF. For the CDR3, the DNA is TGTGCCAGCTCCCCTTTAGCGGGAGCCAGCGGGGAGCTGTTTTTT.

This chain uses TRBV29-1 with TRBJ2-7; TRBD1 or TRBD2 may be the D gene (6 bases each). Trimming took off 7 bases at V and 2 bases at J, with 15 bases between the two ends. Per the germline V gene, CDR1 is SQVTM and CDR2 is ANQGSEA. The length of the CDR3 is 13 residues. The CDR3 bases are TGCAGCGCAACGTGGAGGGGGGCCTACGAGCAGTACTTC. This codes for CSATWRGAYEQYF.

CDR3 protein: CASSLGQSLNTEAFF. The CDR3 bases are TGCGCCAGCAGCTTAGGACAGTCATTGAACACTGAAGCTTTCTTT. The chain links TRBV5-1 to TRBJ1-1, with D maybe TRBD1 (6 bases). The CDR3 consists of 15 residues. Germline lookup yields CDR1 SGHRS and CDR2 YFSETQ. Deletions cut 2 bases from V and 0 bases from J, with 11 bases between.

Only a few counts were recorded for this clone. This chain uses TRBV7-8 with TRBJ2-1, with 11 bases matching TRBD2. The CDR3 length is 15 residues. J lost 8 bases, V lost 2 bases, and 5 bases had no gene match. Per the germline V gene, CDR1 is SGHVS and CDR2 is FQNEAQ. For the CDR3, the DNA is TGTGCCAGCAGCTTAATTAGCGGGGGGGCGTATGAGCAGTTCTTC. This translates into CASSLISGGAYEQFF.

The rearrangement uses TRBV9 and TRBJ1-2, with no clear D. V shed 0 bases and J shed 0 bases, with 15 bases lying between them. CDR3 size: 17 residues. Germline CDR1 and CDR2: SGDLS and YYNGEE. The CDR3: CASSVGRRGFTNYGYTF. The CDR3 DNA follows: TGTGCCAGCAGCGTAGGACGGCGAGGCTTTACTAACTATGGCTACACCTTC.

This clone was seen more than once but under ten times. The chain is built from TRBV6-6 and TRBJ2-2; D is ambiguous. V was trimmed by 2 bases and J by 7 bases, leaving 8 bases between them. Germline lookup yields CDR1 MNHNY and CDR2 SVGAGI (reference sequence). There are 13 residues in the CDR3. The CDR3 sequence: CASSYGPLGELFF. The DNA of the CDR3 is TGTGCCAGCAGTTACGGGCCCCTCGGGGAGCTGTTTTTT.

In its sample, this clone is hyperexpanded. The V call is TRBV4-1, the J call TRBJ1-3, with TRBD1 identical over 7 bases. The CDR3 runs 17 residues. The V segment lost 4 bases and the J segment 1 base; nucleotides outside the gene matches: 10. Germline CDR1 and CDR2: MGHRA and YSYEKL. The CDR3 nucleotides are TGCGCCAGCAGCCCTCAAGAGGGGGCAGGTTCTGGAAACACCATATATTTT. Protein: CASSPQEGAGSGNTIYF.

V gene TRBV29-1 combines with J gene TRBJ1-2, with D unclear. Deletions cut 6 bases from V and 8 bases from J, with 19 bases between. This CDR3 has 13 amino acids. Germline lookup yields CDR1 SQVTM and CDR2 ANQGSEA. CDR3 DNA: TGCAGCGTAGGTTATTTTGGGATCGAGGGCTACACCTTC. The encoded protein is CSVGYFGIEGYTF.

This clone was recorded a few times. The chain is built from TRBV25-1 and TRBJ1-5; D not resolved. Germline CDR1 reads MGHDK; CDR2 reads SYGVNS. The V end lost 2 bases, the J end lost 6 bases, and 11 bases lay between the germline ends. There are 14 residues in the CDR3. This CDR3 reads CASSEPGKAQPQHF. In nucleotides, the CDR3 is TGTGCCAGCAGTGAACCCGGGAAGGCTCAGCCCCAGCATTTT.

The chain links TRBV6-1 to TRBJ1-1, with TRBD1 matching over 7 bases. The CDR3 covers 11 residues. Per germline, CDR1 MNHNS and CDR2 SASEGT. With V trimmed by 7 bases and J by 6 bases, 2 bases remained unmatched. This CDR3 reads CASNRGPEAFF. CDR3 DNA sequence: TGTGCCAGCAACAGGGGTCCTGAAGCTTTCTTT.

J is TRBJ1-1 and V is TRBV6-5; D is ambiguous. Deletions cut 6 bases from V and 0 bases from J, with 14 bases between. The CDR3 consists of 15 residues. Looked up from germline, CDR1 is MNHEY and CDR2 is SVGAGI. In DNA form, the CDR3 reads TGTGCCAGCAGAGCCCCACGGCTTCTGAACACTGAAGCTTTCTTT. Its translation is CASRAPRLLNTEAFF.

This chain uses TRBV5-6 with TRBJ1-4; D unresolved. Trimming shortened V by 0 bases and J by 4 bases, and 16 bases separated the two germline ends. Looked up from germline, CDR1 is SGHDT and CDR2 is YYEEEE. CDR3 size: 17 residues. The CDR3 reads CASSLARVTGNNEKLFF. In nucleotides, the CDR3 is TGTGCCAGCAGCTTGGCCCGGGTAACGGGCAATAATGAAAAACTGTTTTTT.